Following are 2 T cell receptor beta chains from one sample sequenced in a study of CD8 T cells in Susac syndrome. Roughly 0.45 to 1 ug RNA was reverse transcribed with random hexamers. TCRdb re-called the immunoSEQ multiplex PCR reads with MiXCR, one entry per CDR3 protein. This sample has approximately 70,000 distinct CDR3 sequences; under 96% occur once, and the top ten carry approximately 0.1%. Material for sequencing was CD4+ T cells from PBMCs. These receptors came from a human donor with multiple sclerosis.

V is TRBV18 and J is TRBJ2-7, with TRBD2 as a possible D gene (5 bases). CDR1 KGHSH and CDR2 LQKENI come from the germline V gene. The CDR3 has 14 residues. V shed 6 bases and J shed 6 bases, with 18 bases lying between them. CDR3 sequence: CASSPRGDEGEQYF. The CDR3 region has the DNA TGTGCCAGCTCTCCCCGCGGAGACGAGGGCGAGCAGTACTTC.

The chain combines TRBV6-5 with TRBJ2-3; D may be TRBD1 (6 bases). Trimming left V 6 bases short and J 4 bases short, with 14 bases between. The germline V gene encodes CDR1 MNHEY and CDR2 SVGAGI. CDR3 length equals 14 residues. This CDR3 reads CASSAPQGSDTQYF. The DNA of the CDR3 is TGTGCCAGCAGCGCCCCTCAGGGGTCAGATACGCAGTATTTT.